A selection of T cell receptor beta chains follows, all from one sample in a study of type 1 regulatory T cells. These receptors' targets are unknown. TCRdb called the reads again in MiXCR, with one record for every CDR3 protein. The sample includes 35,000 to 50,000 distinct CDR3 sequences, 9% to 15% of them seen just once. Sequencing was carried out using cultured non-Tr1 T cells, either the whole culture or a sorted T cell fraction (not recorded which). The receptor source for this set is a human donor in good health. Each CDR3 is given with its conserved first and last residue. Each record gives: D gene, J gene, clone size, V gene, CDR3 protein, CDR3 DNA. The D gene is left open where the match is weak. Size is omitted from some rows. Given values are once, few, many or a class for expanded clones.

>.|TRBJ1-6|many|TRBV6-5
CASSYTNSPLHF
TGTGCCAGCAGTTATACCAATTCACCCCTCCACTTT
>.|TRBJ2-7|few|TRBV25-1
CASTSRQETSYEQYF
TGTGCCAGCACCTCTCGACAGGAGACCTCCTACGAGCAGTACTTC
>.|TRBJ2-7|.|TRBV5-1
CASSLDTGWDEQYF
TGCGCCAGCAGCTTGGATACAGGGTGGGACGAGCAGTACTTC
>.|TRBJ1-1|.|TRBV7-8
CASSFGALMNTEAFF
TGTGCCAGCAGCTTCGGGGCATTGATGAACACTGAAGCTTTCTTT
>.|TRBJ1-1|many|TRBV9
CASSVLGAVTEAFF
TGTGCCAGCAGCGTTCTTGGGGCAGTCACTGAAGCTTTCTTT
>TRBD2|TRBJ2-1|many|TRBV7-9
CASSLRASGDNEQFF
TGTGCCAGCAGCTTACGGGCTAGCGGAGACAATGAGCAGTTCTTC
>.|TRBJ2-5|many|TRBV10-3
CAISDYGTKYQETQYF
TGTGCCATCAGTGATTACGGAACAAAGTACCAAGAGACCCAGTACTTC
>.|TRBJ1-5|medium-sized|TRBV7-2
CASSPMTGGNQPQHF
TGTGCCAGCAGCCCCATGACGGGGGGCAATCAGCCCCAGCATTTT
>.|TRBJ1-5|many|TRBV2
CASRETTVGQPQHF
TGTGCCAGCAGGGAAACAACGGTGGGCCAGCCCCAGCATTTT
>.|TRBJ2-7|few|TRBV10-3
CAISDRTDYEQYF
TGTGCCATCAGTGACAGGACGGACTACGAGCAGTACTTC
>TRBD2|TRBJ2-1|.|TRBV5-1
CASSRGTSGSYNEQFF
TGCGCCAGCAGCAGAGGGACTAGCGGGAGTTACAATGAGCAGTTCTTC
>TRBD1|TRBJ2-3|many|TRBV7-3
CASSHDRVSDTQYF
TGTGCCAGCAGCCACGACAGGGTATCGGATACGCAGTATTTT
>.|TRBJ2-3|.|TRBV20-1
CSARPGQLGADTQYF
TGCAGTGCTAGACCTGGACAGCTGGGCGCAGATACGCAGTATTTT
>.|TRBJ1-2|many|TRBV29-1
CSVSTGLSGYTF
TGCAGCGTTTCTACAGGGCTCTCTGGCTACACCTTC
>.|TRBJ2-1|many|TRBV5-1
CASSLGQYNEQFF
TGCGCCAGCAGCTTGGGACAGTACAATGAGCAGTTCTTC
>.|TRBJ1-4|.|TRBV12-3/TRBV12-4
CASSLWSGEKLFF
TGTGCCAGCAGCCTATGGTCCGGGGAAAAACTGTTTTTT
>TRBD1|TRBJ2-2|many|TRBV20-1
CSASRQGINTGELFF
TGCAGTGCTAGCCGACAGGGAATTAACACCGGGGAGCTGTTTTTT
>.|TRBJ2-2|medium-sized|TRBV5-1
CASTGRADAAPGELFF
TGCGCCAGCACGGGCCGGGCGGATGCGGCTCCCGGGGAGCTGTTTTTT
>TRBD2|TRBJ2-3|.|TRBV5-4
CASSSQRETTDTQYF
TGTGCCAGCAGCTCCCAGCGGGAGACCACAGATACGCAGTATTTT
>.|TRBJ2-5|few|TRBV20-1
CSARVPGLETQYF
TGCAGTGCTAGAGTCCCGGGGCTAGAGACCCAGTACTTC
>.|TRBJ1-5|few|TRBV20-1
CSASQQGQPQHF
TGCAGTGCTAGTCAACAGGGACAGCCCCAGCATTTT
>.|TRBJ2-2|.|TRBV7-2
CASSLGGLGGELFF
TGTGCCAGCAGCTTGGGGGGTCTTGGCGGGGAGCTGTTTTTT
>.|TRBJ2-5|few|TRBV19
CASRGRDRTFKETQYF
TGTGCCAGTAGGGGGAGGGACAGGACCTTCAAAGAGACCCAGTACTTC
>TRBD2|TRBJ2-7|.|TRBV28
CASRRTSGRTATYEQYF
TGTGCCAGCAGAAGGACTAGCGGACGGACCGCAACCTACGAGCAGTACTTC
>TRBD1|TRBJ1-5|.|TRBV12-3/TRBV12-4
CASREDRANQPQHF
TGTGCCAGCAGGGAGGACAGGGCCAATCAGCCCCAGCATTTT
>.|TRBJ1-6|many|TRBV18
CASSQIGELNSPLHF
TGTGCCAGCTCACAGATAGGAGAGCTCAATTCACCCCTCCACTTT
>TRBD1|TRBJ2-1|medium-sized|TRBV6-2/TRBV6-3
CASSRGQGVHNEQFF
TGTGCCAGCAGTCGCGGACAGGGGGTCCACAATGAGCAGTTCTTC